Listed below are T cell receptor beta chains from one sample, sequenced in a study of T cells after yellow fever vaccination. From the 5' RACE reads, TCRdb called clonotypes with MiXCR, one entry per CDR3 protein. The sample has 150,000 or so distinct CDR3 sequences, around 9% seen once; the top ten hold 35% to 40%. Sequencing used CD8+ T cells sorted from PBMCs, obtained 45 days after the yellow fever booster vaccination. Receptor source: a man in his late teens or twenties who received the YFV17D yellow fever vaccine. Each CDR3 is given with its conserved first and last residue. Each record gives: V gene, J gene, D gene, clone size, CDR3 DNA, CDR3 protein. A D gene is named only where the DNA matches it firmly. Some rows mark clone size as missing; the rest say once, few, many or name a class of expanded clone.

v_call: TRBV15; j_call: TRBJ2-1; d_call: TRBD2; clone_size: few; cdr3_nt: TGTGCCACCAGGGGTCGCGGGGGGGAGGATGAGCAGTTCTTC; cdr3_aa: CATRGRGGEDEQFF
v_call: TRBV13; j_call: TRBJ2-1; d_call: NA; clone_size: NA; cdr3_nt: TGTGCCAGCAGCTTACTGGGGGCGAGGTCCTACAATGAGCAGTTCTTC; cdr3_aa: CASSLLGARSYNEQFF
v_call: TRBV29-1; j_call: TRBJ2-2; d_call: NA; clone_size: NA; cdr3_nt: TGCAGCGTTGAAGACGGCAACACCGGGGAGCTGTTTTTT; cdr3_aa: CSVEDGNTGELFF
v_call: TRBV14; j_call: TRBJ2-7; d_call: NA; clone_size: many; cdr3_nt: TGTGCCAGCAGCCAAGGTCTGGGGGTAGGCGAGCAGTACTTC; cdr3_aa: CASSQGLGVGEQYF
v_call: TRBV7-6; j_call: TRBJ2-1; d_call: NA; clone_size: NA; cdr3_nt: TGTGCCAGCAGCTTAGTAGGGGGGAACGGTGTCAATGAGCAGTTCTTC; cdr3_aa: CASSLVGGNGVNEQFF
v_call: TRBV4-3; j_call: TRBJ2-3; d_call: NA; clone_size: many; cdr3_nt: TGCGCCAGCAGCGCCCGGGGACTGGCGGGCACAGATACGCAGTATTTT; cdr3_aa: CASSARGLAGTDTQYF
v_call: TRBV19; j_call: TRBJ2-1; d_call: NA; clone_size: few; cdr3_nt: TGTGCCAGTAGTCCCTCGTTTTATGAGCAGTTCTTC; cdr3_aa: CASSPSFYEQFF
v_call: TRBV7-7; j_call: TRBJ2-5; d_call: NA; clone_size: few; cdr3_nt: TGTGCTAGCAGCTTAGGGACTGCCCCGCAGACCCAGTACTTC; cdr3_aa: CASSLGTAPQTQYF
v_call: TRBV3-1; j_call: TRBJ2-1; d_call: NA; clone_size: NA; cdr3_nt: TGTGCCAGCAGCCAATACACAGGGCCACTCTCCTACAATGAGCAGTTCTTC; cdr3_aa: CASSQYTGPLSYNEQFF
v_call: TRBV6-5; j_call: TRBJ2-5; d_call: TRBD2; clone_size: few; cdr3_nt: TGTGCCAGCAGTTACGGTAGCGGGGGAGGGGAGACCCAGTACTTC; cdr3_aa: CASSYGSGGGETQYF
v_call: TRBV12-3/TRBV12-4; j_call: TRBJ2-3; d_call: NA; clone_size: NA; cdr3_nt: TGTGCCAGCACGCACAGTTACACAGATACGCAGTATTTT; cdr3_aa: CASTHSYTDTQYF
v_call: TRBV5-1; j_call: TRBJ2-6; d_call: TRBD2; clone_size: few; cdr3_nt: TGCGCCAGCACCTATTGGCGGGGGGACTCTGGGGCCAACGTCCTGACTTTC; cdr3_aa: CASTYWRGDSGANVLTF
v_call: TRBV6-5; j_call: TRBJ2-2; d_call: TRBD1; clone_size: many; cdr3_nt: TGTGCCAGCAGCCTCCTCGTGCAGGGGGTAGGGACCGGGGAGCTGTTTTTT; cdr3_aa: CASSLLVQGVGTGELFF
v_call: TRBV4-3; j_call: TRBJ2-1; d_call: TRBD2; clone_size: few; cdr3_nt: TGCGCCAGCAGCCAAGATCCGGGACTAGATTACAATGAGCAGTTCTTC; cdr3_aa: CASSQDPGLDYNEQFF
v_call: TRBV18; j_call: TRBJ2-5; d_call: NA; clone_size: few; cdr3_nt: TGTGCCAGCTCACGGTGGACTGGAGAAGAGACCCAGTACTTC; cdr3_aa: CASSRWTGEETQYF
v_call: TRBV6-5; j_call: TRBJ2-7; d_call: NA; clone_size: NA; cdr3_nt: TGTGCCAGCAGTTACGAGGCTAGCGCCCACGAGCAGTACTTC; cdr3_aa: CASSYEASAHEQYF
v_call: TRBV7-9; j_call: TRBJ1-2; d_call: NA; clone_size: NA; cdr3_nt: TGTGCCAGCAGCTTAGTACTTCGGGGACATGGCTACACCTTC; cdr3_aa: CASSLVLRGHGYTF
v_call: TRBV29-1; j_call: TRBJ2-1; d_call: NA; clone_size: few; cdr3_nt: TGCAGCGTTGAATTCAGGGTGGATGAGCAGTTCTTC; cdr3_aa: CSVEFRVDEQFF
v_call: TRBV12-3/TRBV12-4; j_call: TRBJ1-1; d_call: NA; clone_size: NA; cdr3_nt: TGTGCCAGCAGTTGGATCATGAACACTGAAGCTTTCTTT; cdr3_aa: CASSWIMNTEAFF
v_call: TRBV4-3; j_call: TRBJ2-2; d_call: TRBD1; clone_size: few; cdr3_nt: TGCGCCAGCAGCCGCCGGGACAGGGAAAACGCGAACACCGGGGAGCTGTTTTTT; cdr3_aa: CASSRRDRENANTGELFF
v_call: TRBV6-5; j_call: TRBJ1-1; d_call: NA; clone_size: few; cdr3_nt: TGTGCCAGCAGAGCGATGACCGGGACAAGGTCCGCCGCTTTCTTT; cdr3_aa: CASRAMTGTRSAAFF
v_call: TRBV15; j_call: TRBJ2-5; d_call: TRBD2; clone_size: many; cdr3_nt: TGTGCCACCAGCAGGGGGGGGACTAGTCGAGAGACCCAGTACTTC; cdr3_aa: CATSRGGTSRETQYF
v_call: TRBV7-9; j_call: TRBJ2-5; d_call: NA; clone_size: NA; cdr3_nt: TGTGCCAGCAGCCCCATAGGAGAGGGGCGGGAGACCCAGTACTTC; cdr3_aa: CASSPIGEGRETQYF
v_call: TRBV29-1; j_call: TRBJ1-2; d_call: NA; clone_size: NA; cdr3_nt: TGCAGCGCCCTGGGAGGGGGAAATGGCTACACCTTC; cdr3_aa: CSALGGGNGYTF
v_call: TRBV7-6; j_call: TRBJ2-1; d_call: NA; clone_size: NA; cdr3_nt: TGTGCCAGCAGCTTAATAGCGGAGAGCTCCTACAATGAGCAGTTCTTC; cdr3_aa: CASSLIAESSYNEQFF
v_call: TRBV3-1; j_call: TRBJ2-1; d_call: TRBD2; clone_size: NA; cdr3_nt: TGTGCCAGCAGCCACCAACTAGCGGGGTTCAATGAGCAGTTCTTC; cdr3_aa: CASSHQLAGFNEQFF
v_call: TRBV4-3; j_call: TRBJ2-5; d_call: NA; clone_size: few; cdr3_nt: TGCGCCAGCAGCCCTACAGGGTTCCTCCAAGAGACCCAGTACTTC; cdr3_aa: CASSPTGFLQETQYF
v_call: TRBV7-2; j_call: TRBJ1-1; d_call: NA; clone_size: NA; cdr3_nt: TGTGCCAGCAGTCATACGGGGGACCCCACTGAAGCTTTCTTT; cdr3_aa: CASSHTGDPTEAFF
v_call: TRBV6-5; j_call: TRBJ2-7; d_call: NA; clone_size: few; cdr3_nt: TGTGCCGCAAGTCTGGACGGGTCCTACGAGCAGTACTTC; cdr3_aa: CAASLDGSYEQYF
v_call: TRBV5-1; j_call: TRBJ2-4; d_call: NA; clone_size: many; cdr3_nt: TGCGCCAGCAGCCTGGGGGTCTACGCCAAAAACATTCAGTACTTC; cdr3_aa: CASSLGVYAKNIQYF
v_call: TRBV7-9; j_call: TRBJ2-1; d_call: TRBD1; clone_size: few; cdr3_nt: TGTGCCAGCAGCTTAGCCAGGGGGACCTACAATGAGCAGTTCTTC; cdr3_aa: CASSLARGTYNEQFF
v_call: TRBV6-6; j_call: TRBJ1-4; d_call: NA; clone_size: few; cdr3_nt: TGTGCCAGCAGTTACTCGCTTGAGGGTCCTCATGAAAAACTGTTTTTT; cdr3_aa: CASSYSLEGPHEKLFF
v_call: TRBV4-2; j_call: TRBJ1-1; d_call: NA; clone_size: NA; cdr3_nt: TGTGCCAGCAGAAACCCTACAGTAGGGGCTAGCACTGAAGCTTTCTTT; cdr3_aa: CASRNPTVGASTEAFF
v_call: TRBV23-1; j_call: TRBJ2-7; d_call: NA; clone_size: many; cdr3_nt: TGCGCCAGCAGTCAATCAGGACGGCGGCAATGCCACGAGCAGTACTTC; cdr3_aa: CASSQSGRRQCHEQYF
v_call: TRBV12-3/TRBV12-4; j_call: TRBJ2-7; d_call: NA; clone_size: NA; cdr3_nt: TGTGCCAGCAGCACCTCGGGACGAGGGTACGAGCAGTACTTC; cdr3_aa: CASSTSGRGYEQYF
v_call: TRBV4-3; j_call: TRBJ2-2; d_call: TRBD1; clone_size: NA; cdr3_nt: TGCGCCAGCAGCGGGAGACAGGGCCCCACCGGGGAGCTGTTTTTT; cdr3_aa: CASSGRQGPTGELFF
v_call: TRBV25-1; j_call: TRBJ2-3; d_call: NA; clone_size: few; cdr3_nt: TGTGCCAGCAGTGATTCGGCGGGGGCCCCCCACGAATTCACAGATACGCAGTATTTT; cdr3_aa: CASSDSAGAPHEFTDTQYF
v_call: TRBV7-9; j_call: TRBJ2-1; d_call: NA; clone_size: NA; cdr3_nt: TGTGCCAGCACCTTAGGCAATGAGCAGTTCTTC; cdr3_aa: CASTLGNEQFF
v_call: TRBV7-2; j_call: TRBJ2-5; d_call: NA; clone_size: many; cdr3_nt: TGTGCCAGCAGCGCGCGCCGGGACAACCAAGAGACCCAGTACTTC; cdr3_aa: CASSARRDNQETQYF
v_call: TRBV10-3; j_call: TRBJ1-6; d_call: TRBD1; clone_size: NA; cdr3_nt: TGTGCCATCAGTGACAGGACAGGGCTAAATTCACCCCTCCACTTT; cdr3_aa: CAISDRTGLNSPLHF
v_call: TRBV29-1; j_call: TRBJ2-1; d_call: NA; clone_size: many; cdr3_nt: TGCAGCGTTGAAGAGTTAGGGCCTATACCCCAGTTCTTC; cdr3_aa: CSVEELGPIPQFF
v_call: TRBV12-3/TRBV12-4; j_call: TRBJ2-5; d_call: NA; clone_size: NA; cdr3_nt: TGTGCCAGCAGCCCATTTATCGCCAGGAAGAACCAAGAGACCCAGTACTTC; cdr3_aa: CASSPFIARKNQETQYF
v_call: TRBV4-1; j_call: TRBJ2-3; d_call: TRBD2; clone_size: many; cdr3_nt: TGCGCCAGCAGGGGGACTAGCGGGGGGTTCGCAGATACGCAGTATTTT; cdr3_aa: CASRGTSGGFADTQYF
v_call: TRBV5-1; j_call: TRBJ1-4; d_call: TRBD1; clone_size: NA; cdr3_nt: TGCGCCAGCAGCCCGTCCGCTTCGGACAGGATTAATGAAAAACTGTTTTTT; cdr3_aa: CASSPSASDRINEKLFF
v_call: TRBV11-2; j_call: TRBJ1-6; d_call: NA; clone_size: few; cdr3_nt: TGTGCCAGCAGCCCAGGTGAAGGGACACGCTGGAATTCACCCCTCCACTTT; cdr3_aa: CASSPGEGTRWNSPLHF
v_call: TRBV20-1; j_call: TRBJ1-1; d_call: NA; clone_size: few; cdr3_nt: TGCAGTGCTCCCCGAAGGCAGGAAGGGGACACTGAAGCTTTCTTT; cdr3_aa: CSAPRRQEGDTEAFF
v_call: TRBV3-1; j_call: TRBJ1-1; d_call: TRBD1; clone_size: NA; cdr3_nt: TGTGCCAGCAGCCAAGCAGGGGGCATCACTGAAGCTTTCTTT; cdr3_aa: CASSQAGGITEAFF
v_call: TRBV4-3; j_call: TRBJ2-5; d_call: TRBD1; clone_size: few; cdr3_nt: TGCGCCAGCAGCCAAGCCGGGACAGGGGGCCAAGAGACCCAGTACTTC; cdr3_aa: CASSQAGTGGQETQYF
v_call: TRBV4-2; j_call: TRBJ2-2; d_call: NA; clone_size: few; cdr3_nt: TGTGCCAGCAGCCAAGGCGCTCTTGGAGTAGCCACCGGGGAGCTGTTTTTT; cdr3_aa: CASSQGALGVATGELFF
v_call: TRBV11-2; j_call: TRBJ2-1; d_call: TRBD2; clone_size: NA; cdr3_nt: TGTGCCAGCAGCTCGACTAGCGGGTCCTACAATGAGCAGTTCTTC; cdr3_aa: CASSSTSGSYNEQFF
v_call: TRBV4-1; j_call: TRBJ2-1; d_call: NA; clone_size: many; cdr3_nt: TGCGCCAGCAGCCAATCCCCCCGGGACAATGAGCAGTTCTTC; cdr3_aa: CASSQSPRDNEQFF
v_call: TRBV7-9; j_call: TRBJ2-5; d_call: NA; clone_size: NA; cdr3_nt: TGTGCCAGCAGCCAACCGTCGGACAAACAAGAGACCCAGTACTTC; cdr3_aa: CASSQPSDKQETQYF
v_call: TRBV7-6; j_call: TRBJ2-3; d_call: TRBD2; clone_size: few; cdr3_nt: TGTGCCAGCAGCTTACCCGGGACTAGCGTCGGAATCGCAGATACGCAGTATTTT; cdr3_aa: CASSLPGTSVGIADTQYF